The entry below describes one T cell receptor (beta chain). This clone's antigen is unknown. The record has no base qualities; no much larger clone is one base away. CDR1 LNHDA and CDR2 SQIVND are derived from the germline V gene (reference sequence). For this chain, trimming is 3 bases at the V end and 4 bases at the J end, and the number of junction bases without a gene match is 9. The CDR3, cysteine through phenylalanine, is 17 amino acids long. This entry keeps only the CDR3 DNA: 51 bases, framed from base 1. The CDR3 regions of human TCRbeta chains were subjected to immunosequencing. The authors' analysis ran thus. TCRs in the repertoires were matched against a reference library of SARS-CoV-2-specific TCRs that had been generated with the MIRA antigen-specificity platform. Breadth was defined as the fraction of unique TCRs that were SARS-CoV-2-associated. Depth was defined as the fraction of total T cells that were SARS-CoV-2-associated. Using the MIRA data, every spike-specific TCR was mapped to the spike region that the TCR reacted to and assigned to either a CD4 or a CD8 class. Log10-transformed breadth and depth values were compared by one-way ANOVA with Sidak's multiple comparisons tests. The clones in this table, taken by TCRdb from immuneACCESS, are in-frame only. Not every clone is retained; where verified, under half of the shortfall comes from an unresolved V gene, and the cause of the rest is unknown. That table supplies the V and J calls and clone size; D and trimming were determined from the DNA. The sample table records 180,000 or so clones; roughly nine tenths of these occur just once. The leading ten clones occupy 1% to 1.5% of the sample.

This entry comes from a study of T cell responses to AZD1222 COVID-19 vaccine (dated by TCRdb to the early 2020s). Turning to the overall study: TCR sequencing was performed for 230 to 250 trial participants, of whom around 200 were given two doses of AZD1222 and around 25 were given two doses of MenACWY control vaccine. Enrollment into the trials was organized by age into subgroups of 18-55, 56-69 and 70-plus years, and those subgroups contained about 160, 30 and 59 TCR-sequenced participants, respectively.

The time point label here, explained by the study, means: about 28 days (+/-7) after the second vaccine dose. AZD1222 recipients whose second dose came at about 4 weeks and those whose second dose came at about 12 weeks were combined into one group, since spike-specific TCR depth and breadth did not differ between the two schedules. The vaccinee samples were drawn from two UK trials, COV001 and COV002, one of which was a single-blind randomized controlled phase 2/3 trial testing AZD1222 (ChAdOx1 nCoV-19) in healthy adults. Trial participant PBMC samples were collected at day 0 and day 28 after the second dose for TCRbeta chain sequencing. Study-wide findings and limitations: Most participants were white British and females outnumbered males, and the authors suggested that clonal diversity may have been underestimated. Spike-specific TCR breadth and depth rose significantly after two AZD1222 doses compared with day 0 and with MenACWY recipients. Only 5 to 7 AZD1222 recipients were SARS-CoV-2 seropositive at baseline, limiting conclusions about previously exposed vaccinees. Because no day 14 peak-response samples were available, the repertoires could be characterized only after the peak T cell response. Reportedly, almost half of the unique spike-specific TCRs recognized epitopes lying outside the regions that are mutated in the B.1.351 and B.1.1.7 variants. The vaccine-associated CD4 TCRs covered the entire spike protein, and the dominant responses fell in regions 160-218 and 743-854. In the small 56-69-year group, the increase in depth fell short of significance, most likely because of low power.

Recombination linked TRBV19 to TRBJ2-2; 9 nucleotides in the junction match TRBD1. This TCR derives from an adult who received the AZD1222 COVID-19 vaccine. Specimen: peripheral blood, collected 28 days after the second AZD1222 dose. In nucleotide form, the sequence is TGTGCCAGTAGTATTCATCCGGGACAGGGCATCACCGGGGAGCTGTTTTTT. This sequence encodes CASSIHPGQGITGELFF. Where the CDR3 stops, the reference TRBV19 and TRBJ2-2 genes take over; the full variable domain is DGGITQSPKYLFRKEGQNVTLSCEQNLNHDAMYWYRQDPGQGLRLIYYSQIVNDFQKGDIAEGYSVSREKKESFPLTVTSAQKNPTAFYLCASSIHPGQGITGELFFGEGSRLTVL.